This paragraph reports one T cell receptor (beta chain). Time point in this sample: after neoadjuvant nivolumab, at surgical resection. This sample stems from a study of neoadjuvant anti-PD-1 for oral cavity cancer. The V end was cut by 5 bases, the J end by 4 bases, with 15 bases between. Germline V gene sequence: CDR1 SGHAT, CDR2 FQNNGV. This CDR3 contains 15 residues. Produced via immunoSEQ multiplex PCR; TCRdb's table is partial and in-frame only. The sample includes under 15,000 clones, 65% to 75% of them seen just once. The origin of this receptor is a person between 40 and 79 years old with oral cavity squamous cell carcinoma. The material was PBMCs, obtained after nivolumab (anti-PD-1) treatment. The chain has TRBV11-2 and TRBJ1-3; D is unclear. CDR3 nucleotides: TGTGCCAGCAGCCCACAGATGATCTCGGGAAACACCATATATTTT. The encoded protein is CASSPQMISGNTIYF.